The clone carrying this T cell receptor beta chain has at least ten counts. Its antigen is not known. Regions amplified from RNA transcripts were the TCR beta CDR3 regions. The HTBI set primed first-round TCR CDR3 RT-PCR. TCRdb independently ran MiXCR on the multiplex PCR reads; one entry per CDR3 protein. The data contain about 400,000 distinct CDR3 sequences, 15% to 18% of them singletons. Germline V gene lookup returns CDR1 MDHEN and CDR2 SYDVKM. CDR3 length equals 13 residues. Trimming took off 7 bases at V and 4 bases at J, with 11 bases between the two ends. These data belong to a study of T cells in Graves' hyperthyroidism and ophthalmopathy. Study results and limitations: The model foresaw ophthalmopathy a median around 6 months prior to onset.

Sequenced input: blood. This receptor was obtained from a woman aged 18-29 years with Graves' hyperthyroidism. This chain connects TRBV28 to TRBJ1-5; D might be TRBD1 (5 bases). CDR3 bases: TGTGCCAGCAAAGATCCAGGGAATCAGCCCCAGCATTTT. Its protein is CASKDPGNQPQHF.